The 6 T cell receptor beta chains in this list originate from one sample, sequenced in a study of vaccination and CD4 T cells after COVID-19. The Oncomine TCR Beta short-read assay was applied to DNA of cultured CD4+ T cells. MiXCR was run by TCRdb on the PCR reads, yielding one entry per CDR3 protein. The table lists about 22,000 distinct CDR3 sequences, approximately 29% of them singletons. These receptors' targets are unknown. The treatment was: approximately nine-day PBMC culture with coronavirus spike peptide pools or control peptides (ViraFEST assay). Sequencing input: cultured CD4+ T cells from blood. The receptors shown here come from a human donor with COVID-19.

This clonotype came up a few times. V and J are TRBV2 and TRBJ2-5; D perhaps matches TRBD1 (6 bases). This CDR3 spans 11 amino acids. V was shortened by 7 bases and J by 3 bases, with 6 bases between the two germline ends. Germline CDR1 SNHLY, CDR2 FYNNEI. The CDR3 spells CASKGEETQYF. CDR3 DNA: TGTGCCAGCAAGGGGGAAGAGACCCAGTACTTC.

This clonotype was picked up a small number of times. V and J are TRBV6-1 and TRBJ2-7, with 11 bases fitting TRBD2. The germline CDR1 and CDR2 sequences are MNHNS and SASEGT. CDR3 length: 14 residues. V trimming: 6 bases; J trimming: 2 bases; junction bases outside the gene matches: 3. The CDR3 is CASSRGLAAYEQYF. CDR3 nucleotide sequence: TGTGCCAGCAGCCGGGGACTAGCGGCCTACGAGCAGTACTTC.

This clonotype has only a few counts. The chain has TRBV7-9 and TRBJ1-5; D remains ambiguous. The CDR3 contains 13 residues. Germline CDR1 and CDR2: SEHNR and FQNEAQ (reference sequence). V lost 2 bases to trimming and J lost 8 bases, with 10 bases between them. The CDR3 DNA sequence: TGTGCCAGCAGCTTATACGCAAACGAGCCCCAGCATTTT. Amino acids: CASSLYANEPQHF.

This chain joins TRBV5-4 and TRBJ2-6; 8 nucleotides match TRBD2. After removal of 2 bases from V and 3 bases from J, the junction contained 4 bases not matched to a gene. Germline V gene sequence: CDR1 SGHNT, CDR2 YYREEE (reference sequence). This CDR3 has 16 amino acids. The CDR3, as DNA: TGTGCCAGCAGCTTCGGGGGGGCGAGTGGGGCCAACGTCCTGACTTTC. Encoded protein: CASSFGGASGANVLTF.

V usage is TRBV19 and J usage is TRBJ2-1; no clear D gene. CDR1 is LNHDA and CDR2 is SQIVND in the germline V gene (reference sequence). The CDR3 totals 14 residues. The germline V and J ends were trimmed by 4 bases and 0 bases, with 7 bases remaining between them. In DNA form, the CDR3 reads TGTGCCAGTAGTACCGGATACTCCTACAATGAGCAGTTCTTC. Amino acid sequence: CASSTGYSYNEQFF.

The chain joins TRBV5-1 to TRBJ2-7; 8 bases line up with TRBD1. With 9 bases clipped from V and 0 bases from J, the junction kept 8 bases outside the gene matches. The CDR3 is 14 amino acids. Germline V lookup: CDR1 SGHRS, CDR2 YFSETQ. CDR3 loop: CATRAGQGSYEQYF. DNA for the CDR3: TGCGCCACCCGAGCAGGACAGGGCTCCTACGAGCAGTACTTC.